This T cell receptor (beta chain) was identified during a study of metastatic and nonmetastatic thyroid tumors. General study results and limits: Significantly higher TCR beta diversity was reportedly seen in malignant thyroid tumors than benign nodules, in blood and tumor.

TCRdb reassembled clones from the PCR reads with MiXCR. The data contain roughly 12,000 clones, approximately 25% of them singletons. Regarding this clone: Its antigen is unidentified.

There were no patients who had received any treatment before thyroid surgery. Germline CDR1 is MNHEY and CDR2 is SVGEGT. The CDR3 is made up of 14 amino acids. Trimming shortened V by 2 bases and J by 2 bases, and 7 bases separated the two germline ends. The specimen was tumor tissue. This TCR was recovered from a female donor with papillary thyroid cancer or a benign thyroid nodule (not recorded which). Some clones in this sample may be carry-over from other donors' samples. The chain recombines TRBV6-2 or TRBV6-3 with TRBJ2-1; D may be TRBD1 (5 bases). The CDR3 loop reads CASSYQGAYNEQFF. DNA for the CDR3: TGTGCCAGCAGTTACCAGGGCGCCTACAATGAGCAGTTCTTC.